This T cell receptor beta chain was profiled in a study of blood T cell repertoires in COVID-19. Study information: COVID-19 samples, acute and convalescent, were from the United States, Italy and Spain. Nucleic acid was either cDNA or gDNA, and it came from T cells, B-cell-depleted T cells, or PBMCs.

The repertoire was sequenced with immunoSEQ multiplex PCR; TCRdb's copy has only in-frame clones and lacks some. Of about 70,000 clones in the sample, 75% to 85% were seen once. CDR1 and CDR2 from the germline V gene are MDHEN and SYDVKM. The CDR3 runs to 15 residues. V lost 4 bases and J lost 10; bases outside the gene matches: 10. The TCR originated in an older man who had recovered from COVID-19. J is TRBJ1-2 and V is TRBV28; 12 bases line up with TRBD1. The sequencing input was peripheral blood. The CDR3 nucleotides are TGTGCCAGCAGTTCCCCTACGGGACAGGGGGCTAACTACACCTTC. It codes for CASSSPTGQGANYTF.